This T cell receptor beta chain appears in the sequencing data of a study of CD8+CD57+ T cells in acquired aplastic anemia (dated by TCRdb to the late 2010s). For context, the study as a whole: A mean of around 3 ug of DNA, ranging from roughly 0.2 to 27.4 ug, was extracted from sorted CD4+ and CD8+ cells. A CD8+CD57+ expansion meant a frequency higher than the mean frequency seen in healthy subjects. The paper as a whole reports these results and caveats: Roughly 30 CD8+ CDR3 sequences were shared between patients and controls but appeared highly expressed in patients and within their immunodominant clones. Patients and healthy controls showed no significant difference in CD8+ Simpson's diversity (P=0.060).

This clonotype has ten or more counts. What this receptor recognizes is not known. Per-nucleotide qualities are absent, and no much larger clonotype sits a single base away. Genomic DNA served as template for TCR beta VDJ combination and CDR3 sequence profiling. An Illumina HiSeq 2000 was the platform used for TCR repertoire sequencing. The study's processing was this. Repertoire assessment relied on Simpson's diversity index, CDR3 size and DJ length profiles, and TRBV/TRBJ rearrangement plots. Whichever DNA sequence was most abundant in the deep sequencing data was defined as the immunodominant clone. CDR3 amino acid sequences were checked for sharing between subjects and were compared against published repertoires and the VDJdb database. TCRdb's own reprocessing of the public reads used fastp at Q25 and MiXCR and kept productive beta chains. For every CDR3 protein sequence, its rows merge into one entry that carries the most common genes and DNA. Clone size and V and J calls follow TCRdb, not the original study. The sample table lists more than 150,000 distinct CDR3 sequences, around half of them with a count of one. The ten largest make up about 2.9% of the sample.

From a lookup of the germline V gene, CDR1 and CDR2 are SNHLY and FYNNEI. The CDR3 numbers 18 residues from cysteine through phenylalanine. The only DNA kept is the CDR3, 54 bases in frame from the first base. From V the trimming removes 2 bases and from J it removes 4 bases, while the gene matches leave 13 bases of the junction unaccounted for. The patients picked for sequencing were ones in whom flow cytometry had shown an expansion of CD8+CD57+ cells. Every patient had severe acquired aplastic anemia, diagnosed using the International Study of Aplastic Anemia and Agranulocytosis and Camitta criteria. At the time blood was sampled, none of the patients had received any therapy. The study deep-sequenced TCR repertoires of sorted CD4+ and CD8+ blood T cells from severe aplastic anemia patients and healthy subjects. Patients were enrolled under clinicaltrials.gov protocols 00001620, 01623167, 00001397, 00071045, 00081523 and 00961064 in the USA. Ficoll-Paque density gradient centrifugation was used to isolate peripheral blood mononuclear cells. Before DNA extraction, CD4+ and CD8+ T cells were sorted with FACS or magnetic beads.

Source material: sorted CD4+, CD8+, or CD8+CD57+ T cells (not recorded which) from PBMCs. This receptor was taken from a human donor with aplastic anemia. The receptor chain draws on TRBV2 and TRBJ1-4; 7 central bases correspond to TRBD1. The CDR3 region: CASSERGQDELRNEKLFF. The DNA sequence reads TGTGCCAGCAGTGAAAGGGGGCAGGACGAACTCCGTAATGAAAAACTGTTTTTT. Reference TRBV2 and TRBJ1-4 proteins supply the regions before and after the CDR3; the full variable domain is: EPEVTQTPSHQVTQMGQEVILRCVPISNHLYFYWYRQILGQKVEFLVSFYNNEISEKSEIFDDQFSVERPDGSNFTLKIRSTKLEDSAMYFCASSERGQDELRNEKLFFGSGTQLSVL.